These T cell receptor beta chains were read from a single sample in a study of T cell changes during pregnancy in multiple sclerosis. Repertoires were generated with immunoSEQ multiplex PCR, while TCRdb's copy carries only in-frame clones and drops some. The data show tens of thousands of clones, more than 75% seen once. Sample: peripheral blood, taken in the third trimester of pregnancy. These receptors were taken from a female donor in good health, enrolled as a control in a pregnancy study. Each CDR3 is given with its conserved first and last residue. D genes are given only for firm matches. Expanded clones are given a class, and other clones once, few, many or no size at all.

J | V | D | size | CDR3 | DNA
TRBJ2-7 | TRBV28 | . | . | CASIREYEQYF | TGTGCCAGCATCCGCGAATACGAGCAGTACTTC
TRBJ1-1 | TRBV5-1 | . | once | CASSLGGGTEAFF | TGCGCCAGCAGCTTGGGGGGGGGCACTGAAGCTTTCTTT
TRBJ2-7 | TRBV5-8 | TRBD2 | . | CASSPDPGLAASSYEQYF | TGTGCCAGCAGCCCGGATCCAGGACTAGCGGCCTCCTCCTACGAGCAGTACTTC
TRBJ2-2 | TRBV5-4 | TRBD2 | . | CASSEPTSGVSGELFF | TGTGCCAGCAGCGAACCGACTAGCGGGGTTTCCGGGGAGCTGTTTTTT
TRBJ2-7 | TRBV6-5 | . | . | CASSYLDRSYEQYF | TGTGCCAGCAGTTACCTCGACAGGTCCTACGAGCAGTACTTC
TRBJ1-1 | TRBV7-9 | . | few | CASSTVEGWGEAFF | TGTGCCAGCAGCACGGTGGAGGGGTGGGGTGAAGCTTTCTTT
TRBJ2-2 | TRBV10-3 | . | once | CAISEREGRGGELFF | TGTGCCATCAGTGAGAGAGAGGGCAGGGGCGGGGAGCTGTTTTTT
TRBJ1-5 | TRBV6-5 | TRBD1 | . | CASTGEDSNQPQHF | TGTGCCAGTACAGGGGAGGATAGCAATCAGCCCCAGCATTTT
TRBJ2-2 | TRBV5-1 | TRBD1 | . | CASSLDRGTGELFF | TGCGCCAGCAGCTTGGACAGGGGCACCGGGGAGCTGTTTTTT
TRBJ2-7 | TRBV27 | . | . | CASSLKQGWEQYF | TGTGCCAGCAGTCTAAAACAGGGTTGGGAGCAGTACTTC
TRBJ2-7 | TRBV11-2 | . | . | CASRPTGTYSYEQYF | TGTGCCAGCAGACCAACCGGGACTTACTCCTACGAGCAGTACTTC
TRBJ2-1 | TRBV9 | . | . | CASSVQGRYNEQFF | TGTGCCAGCAGCGTACAGGGGCGCTACAATGAGCAGTTCTTC
TRBJ1-2 | TRBV2 | TRBD1 | . | CASRGQGTNYGYTF | TGTGCCAGCAGGGGACAGGGGACCAACTATGGCTACACCTTC
TRBJ1-4 | TRBV6-6 | . | . | CASSPQWQRNEKLFF | TGTGCCAGCAGTCCCCAGTGGCAGCGAAATGAAAAACTGTTTTTT
TRBJ1-3 | TRBV9 | . | . | CASSPPGGPSSGNTIYF | TGTGCCAGCAGCCCCCCGGGGGGCCCGTCCTCTGGAAACACCATATATTTT
TRBJ2-5 | TRBV19 | . | . | CASRRGPGGQETQYF | TGTGCCAGTAGGAGGGGTCCAGGAGGGCAAGAGACCCAGTACTTC
TRBJ2-3 | TRBV27 | . | . | CASSLSRAAGTDTQYF | TGTGCCAGCAGTTTATCGAGGGCAGCTGGCACAGATACGCAGTATTTT
TRBJ2-1 | TRBV13 | TRBD2 | . | CASSLRTDSGSISYNEQFF | TGTGCCAGCAGCCTGCGGACAGATAGCGGGAGTATATCCTACAATGAGCAGTTCTTC
TRBJ2-5 | TRBV11-2 | . | . | CASSGGGLTETQYF | TGTGCCAGCAGCGGAGGGGGCTTGACGGAGACCCAGTACTTC
TRBJ1-3 | TRBV9 | TRBD1 | . | CASSTGTGGISGNTIYF | TGTGCCAGCAGCACAGGGACAGGGGGCATATCTGGAAACACCATATATTTT
TRBJ2-1 | TRBV7-2 | . | . | CASSFGNEQFF | TGTGCCAGCAGCTTCGGGAATGAGCAGTTCTTC
TRBJ2-5 | TRBV27 | . | . | CASRGAGPAGKTQYF | TGTGCCAGCAGGGGAGCGGGCCCGGCGGGGAAGACCCAGTACTTC
TRBJ1-2 | TRBV6-5 | TRBD1 | . | CASTGQGGLHGYTF | TGTGCCAGCACCGGACAGGGAGGATTGCATGGCTACACCTTC
TRBJ2-7 | TRBV5-6 | TRBD2 | . | CASSAPGGTSGFSGEQYF | TGTGCCAGCAGCGCACCAGGGGGGACTAGCGGGTTCTCGGGGGAGCAGTACTTC
TRBJ2-4 | TRBV5-4 | TRBD1 | once | CASSSRTGAQGMAKNIQYF | TGTGCCAGCAGCTCACGGACAGGGGCCCAGGGGATGGCCAAAAACATTCAGTACTTC
TRBJ2-5 | TRBV18 | TRBD2 | once | CASSPSPGGETQYF | TGTGCCAGCTCACCCTCCCCGGGGGGGGAGACCCAGTACTTC
TRBJ1-4 | TRBV7-9 | . | . | CASSLGSEEKLFF | TGTGCCAGCAGCTTAGGGTCAGAAGAAAAACTGTTTTTT
TRBJ2-7 | TRBV7-8 | TRBD1 | . | CASSFRPGGAYEQYF | TGTGCCAGCAGCTTTAGGCCAGGGGGCGCCTACGAGCAGTACTTC
TRBJ1-5 | TRBV2 | TRBD1 | . | CASSEQGGSNQPQHF | TGTGCCAGCAGTGAGCAGGGGGGCAGCAATCAGCCCCAGCATTTT
TRBJ2-3 | TRBV13 | . | . | CASSLGEVDTQYF | TGTGCCAGCAGCTTAGGCGAGGTTGATACGCAGTATTTT
TRBJ2-7 | TRBV6-1 | . | . | CASSIASSYEQYF | TGTGCCAGCAGTATAGCCTCCTCCTACGAGCAGTACTTC
TRBJ2-3 | TRBV5-1 | TRBD2 | . | CASSFQRGRSDTQYF | TGCGCCAGCAGCTTCCAGCGGGGGAGGTCGGATACGCAGTATTTT
TRBJ2-1 | TRBV7-2 | TRBD2 | once | CASSLGTSGAYNEQFF | TGTGCCAGCAGCTTAGGGACTAGCGGGGCCTACAATGAGCAGTTCTTC
TRBJ1-2 | TRBV19 | . | . | CASTPLPGRYGYTF | TGTGCCAGTACCCCCCTCCCAGGGCGTTACGGCTACACCTTC
TRBJ1-3 | TRBV6-5 | TRBD1 | . | CASSYSKGATGNTIYF | TGTGCCAGCAGTTACTCGAAGGGGGCCACTGGAAACACCATATATTTT
TRBJ1-2 | TRBV27 | . | . | CASSPRQVGYGYTF | TGTGCCAGCAGTCCACGACAGGTCGGGTATGGCTACACCTTC
TRBJ1-1 | TRBV28 | TRBD1 | . | CASSLILTGGLNTEAFF | TGTGCCAGCAGTTTAATATTAACAGGGGGATTGAACACTGAAGCTTTCTTT
TRBJ2-1 | TRBV19 | TRBD2 | . | CASRNNGRENNEQFF | TGTGCCAGTAGAAATAACGGGAGGGAGAACAATGAGCAGTTCTTC
TRBJ2-1 | TRBV9 | TRBD2 | . | CASSVPTSGGAAVEQFF | TGTGCCAGCAGCGTCCCGACTAGCGGGGGGGCAGCGGTTGAGCAGTTCTTC